The T cell receptor (beta chain) described here comes from a study of regulatory T cells in long-lasting Graves disease. Overall study findings and caveats: Whereas new patients shared 900 to 1,000 public clonotypes, persistent patients shared more, at about 3,000. Newly diagnosed patients had higher TCR diversity than persistent Graves' patients did.

Researchers made TCR beta libraries by using iRepertoire HTBI primers and running Arm-PCR on CDR3 regions. TCRdb ran MiXCR on the multiplex PCR reads and lists one entry per CDR3 protein. The table includes about 420,000 distinct CDR3 sequences, less than 20% detected once. This clonotype came up many times. Its target is not known. Indicated time point: newly diagnosed GD, antithyroid drugs for less than 3 months. After RNA was extracted from PBMCs, the TCR library was made from it. V was clipped by 6 bases and J by 4 bases; unmatched bases: 8. Germline lookup yields CDR1 MNHNS and CDR2 SASEGT. There are 15 residues in the CDR3. The same sample was also used in a study of T cells in Graves' hyperthyroidism and ophthalmopathy.

Sequenced here: peripheral blood mononuclear cells (PBMCs), sampled at new diagnosis, from a patient treated with antithyroid drugs. The chain uses TRBV6-1 and TRBJ2-1; 8 nucleotides match TRBD2. The sequence was obtained from a woman aged 18-29 years with Graves disease. CDR3 DNA: TGTGCCAGCAGGCCTGTAGCGGGATCGTACAATGAGCAGTTCTTC. Its protein is CASRPVAGSYNEQFF.